Described below is a single T cell receptor (beta chain) sequence and its context. Its antigen remains unknown. This entry is derived from a study of T cell repertoires in aging, cancer and after chemotherapy. Turning to the study itself: The full dataset contained 8.5 million to 10 million TCR reads. Overall study findings and caveats: Loss of evenness, beyond lost richness, contributed to age-related TCR diversity decline in cancer patients. Untreated cancer patients had significantly lower blood TCR diversity than age-matched healthy donors. In each cancer cohort, median generation probability increased across chemotherapy, suggesting thymic output rebounded.

A mixed TRB-A/B primer pool amplified rearranged TRB by multiplex touch-down PCR. TCRdb passed the multiplex PCR reads through MiXCR, listing each CDR3 protein once. Of about 11,000 distinct CDR3 sequences in the sample, 24% were seen once. The CDR3 loop spans 17 amino acids. V lost 4 bases to trimming and J lost 3 bases; unmatched junction nucleotides: 10. CDR1 SGHTA and CDR2 FQGNSA come from the germline V gene. Peripheral blood genomic DNA, not sorted cells or RNA, was the template. The clonotype comes from a human donor in good health. The rearrangement uses TRBV7-2 and TRBJ2-1; 9 bases match TRBD2. Source material: blood. The CDR3, as DNA: TGTGCCAGCAGCTCCCCCGTGGGAGCGGGGGGCTACAATGAGCAGTTCTTC. As protein: CASSSPVGAGGYNEQFF.